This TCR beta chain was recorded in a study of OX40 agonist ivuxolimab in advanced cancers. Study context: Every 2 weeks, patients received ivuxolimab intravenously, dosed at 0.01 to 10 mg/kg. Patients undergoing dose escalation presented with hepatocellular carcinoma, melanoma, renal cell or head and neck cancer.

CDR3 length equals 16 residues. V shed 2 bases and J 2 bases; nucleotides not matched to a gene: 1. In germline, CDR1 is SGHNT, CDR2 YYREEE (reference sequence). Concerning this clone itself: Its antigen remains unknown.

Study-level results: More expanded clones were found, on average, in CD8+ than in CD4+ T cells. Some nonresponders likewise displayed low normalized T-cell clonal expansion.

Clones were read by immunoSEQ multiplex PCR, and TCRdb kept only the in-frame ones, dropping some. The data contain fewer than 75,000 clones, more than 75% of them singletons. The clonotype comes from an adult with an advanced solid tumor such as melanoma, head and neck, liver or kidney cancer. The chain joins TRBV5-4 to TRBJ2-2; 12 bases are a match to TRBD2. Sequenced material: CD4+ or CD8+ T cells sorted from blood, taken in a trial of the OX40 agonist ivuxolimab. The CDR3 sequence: CASSFGLAGNTGELFF. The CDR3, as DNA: TGTGCCAGCAGCTTCGGACTAGCGGGAAACACCGGGGAGCTGTTTTTT.